Given below is one TCR beta chain in context. Original processing methods: Quantification of nucleated cells was approximated via reference gene primer amplification. Sequencing was performed with immunoSEQ multiplex PCR; in TCRdb, only in-frame clones are kept and a portion is missing. That table furnishes V, J and clone size, whereas the DNA furnished D and trimming. Of about 96,000 clones listed, around 84% are singletons. This entry comes from a study of blood T cell repertoires in COVID-19. Study summary: COVID-19 samples, acute and convalescent, were from the United States, Italy and Spain. The cDNA or gDNA used as material had been derived from T cells, B-cell-depleted T cells, or PBMCs.

Germline V gene sequence: CDR1 KGHDR, CDR2 SFDVKD. The ends lost 8 bases at V and 7 bases at J; junction bases unmatched: 4. CDR3 length: 14 residues. The rearrangement links TRBV24-1 to TRBJ1-6; 10 bases are a match to TRBD1. The sample consisted of peripheral blood. The TCR comes from a woman in her sixties or seventies with acute or convalescent COVID-19. The CDR3 here is CATTLDRGNSPLHF. In DNA, the CDR3 is TGTGCCACCACCTTGGACAGGGGGAATTCACCCCTCCACTTT.